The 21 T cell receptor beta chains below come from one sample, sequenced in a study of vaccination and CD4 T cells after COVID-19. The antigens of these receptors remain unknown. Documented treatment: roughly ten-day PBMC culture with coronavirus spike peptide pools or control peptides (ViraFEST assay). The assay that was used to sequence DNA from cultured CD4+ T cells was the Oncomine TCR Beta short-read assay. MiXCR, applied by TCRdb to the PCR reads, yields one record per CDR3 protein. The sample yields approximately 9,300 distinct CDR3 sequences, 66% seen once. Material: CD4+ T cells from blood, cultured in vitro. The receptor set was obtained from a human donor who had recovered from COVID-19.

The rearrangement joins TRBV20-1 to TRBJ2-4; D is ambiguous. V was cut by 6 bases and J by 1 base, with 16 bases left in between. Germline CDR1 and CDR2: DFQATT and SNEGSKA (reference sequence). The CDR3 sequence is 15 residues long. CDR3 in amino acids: CSAGRSDGAKNIQYF. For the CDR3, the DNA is TGCAGTGCCGGAAGGAGTGATGGGGCCAAAAACATTCAGTACTTC.

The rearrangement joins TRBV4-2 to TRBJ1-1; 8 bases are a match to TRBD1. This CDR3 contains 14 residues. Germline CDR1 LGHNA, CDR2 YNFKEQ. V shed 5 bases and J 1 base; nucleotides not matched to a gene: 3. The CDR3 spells CASSAGQENTEAFF. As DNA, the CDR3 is TGTGCCAGCAGCGCGGGACAGGAGAACACTGAAGCTTTCTTT.

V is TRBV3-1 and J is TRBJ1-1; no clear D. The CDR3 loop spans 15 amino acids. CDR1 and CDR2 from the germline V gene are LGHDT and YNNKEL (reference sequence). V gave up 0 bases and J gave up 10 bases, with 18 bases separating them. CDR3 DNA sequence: TGTGCCAGCAGCCAAGAAGGTAGGACCCACCAAGGAGCTTTCTTT. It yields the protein CASSQEGRTHQGAFF.

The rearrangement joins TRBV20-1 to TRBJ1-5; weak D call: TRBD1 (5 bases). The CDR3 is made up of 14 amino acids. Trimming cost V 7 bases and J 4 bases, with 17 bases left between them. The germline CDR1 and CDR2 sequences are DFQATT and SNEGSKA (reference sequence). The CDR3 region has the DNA TGCAGTGGCCTGAGCGGGGGGACGAATCAGCCCCAGCATTTT. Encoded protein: CSGLSGGTNQPQHF.

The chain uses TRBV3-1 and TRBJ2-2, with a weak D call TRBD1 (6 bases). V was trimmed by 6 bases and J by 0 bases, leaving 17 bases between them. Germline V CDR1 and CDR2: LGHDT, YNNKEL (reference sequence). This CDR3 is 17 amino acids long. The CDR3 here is CASSPGQRRSNTGELFF. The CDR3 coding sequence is TGTGCCAGCAGTCCGGGACAACGGCGTTCGAACACCGGGGAGCTGTTTTTT. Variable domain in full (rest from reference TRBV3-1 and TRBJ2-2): DTAVSQTPKYLVTQMGNDKSIKCEQNLGHDTMYWYKQDSKKFLKIMFSYNNKELIINETVPNRFSPKSPDKAHLNLHINSLELGDSAVYFCASSPGQRRSNTGELFFGEGSRLTVL.

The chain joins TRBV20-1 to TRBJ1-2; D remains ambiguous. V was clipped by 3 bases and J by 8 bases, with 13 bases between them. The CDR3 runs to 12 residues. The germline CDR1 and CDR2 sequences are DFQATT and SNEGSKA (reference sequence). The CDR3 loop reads CSASRQERGYTF. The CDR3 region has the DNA TGCAGTGCTAGCCGGCAGGAGCGGGGCTACACCTTC.

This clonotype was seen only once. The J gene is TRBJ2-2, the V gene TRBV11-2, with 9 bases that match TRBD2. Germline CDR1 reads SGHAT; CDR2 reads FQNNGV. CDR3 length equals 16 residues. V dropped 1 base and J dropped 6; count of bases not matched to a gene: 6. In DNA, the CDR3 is TGTGCCAGCAGCTTAGGTAGCGGGGGAAATTCCGGGGAGCTGTTTTTT. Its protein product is CASSLGSGGNSGELFF.

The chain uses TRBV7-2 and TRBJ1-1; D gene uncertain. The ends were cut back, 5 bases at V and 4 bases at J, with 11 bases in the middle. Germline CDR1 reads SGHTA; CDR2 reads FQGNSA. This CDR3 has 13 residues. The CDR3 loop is CASSPLGFTEAFF. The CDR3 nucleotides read TGTGCCAGCAGCCCCCTCGGCTTCACTGAAGCTTTCTTT.

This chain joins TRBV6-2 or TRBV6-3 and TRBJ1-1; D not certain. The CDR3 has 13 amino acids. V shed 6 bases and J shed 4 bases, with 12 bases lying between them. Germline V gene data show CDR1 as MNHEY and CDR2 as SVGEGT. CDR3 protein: CASSQPPGTEAFF. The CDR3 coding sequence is TGTGCCAGCAGCCAGCCCCCAGGCACTGAAGCTTTCTTT.

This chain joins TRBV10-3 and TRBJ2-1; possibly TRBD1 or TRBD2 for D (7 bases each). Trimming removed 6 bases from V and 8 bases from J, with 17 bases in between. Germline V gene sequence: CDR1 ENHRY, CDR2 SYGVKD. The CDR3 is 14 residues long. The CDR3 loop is CAIRDREGGDEQFF. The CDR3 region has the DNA TGTGCCATCAGAGACAGGGAGGGCGGGGATGAGCAGTTCTTC.

CDR3 protein: CASSEGPGGIYGYTF. The CDR3 region has the DNA TGTGCCAGCAGTGAAGGGCCAGGGGGCATCTATGGCTACACCTTC. This chain connects TRBV6-4 to TRBJ1-2; 8 positions agree with TRBD1. Looked up from germline, CDR1 is MRHNA and CDR2 is SNTAGT. The CDR3 loop spans 15 amino acids. V lost 3 bases and J lost 4; bases outside the gene matches: 7.

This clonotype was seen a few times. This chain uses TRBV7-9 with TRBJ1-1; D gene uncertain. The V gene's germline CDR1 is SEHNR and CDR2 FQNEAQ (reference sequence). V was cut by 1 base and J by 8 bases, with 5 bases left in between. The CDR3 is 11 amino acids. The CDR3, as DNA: TGTGCCAGCAGCTTAGAGGTGGAAGCTTTCTTT. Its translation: CASSLEVEAFF.

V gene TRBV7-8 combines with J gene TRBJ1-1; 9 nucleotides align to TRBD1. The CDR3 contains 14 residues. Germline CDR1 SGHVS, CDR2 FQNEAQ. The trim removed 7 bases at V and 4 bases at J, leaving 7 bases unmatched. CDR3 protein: CASTIGQGLTEAFF. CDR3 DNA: TGTGCCAGCACCATAGGACAGGGGCTCACTGAAGCTTTCTTT.

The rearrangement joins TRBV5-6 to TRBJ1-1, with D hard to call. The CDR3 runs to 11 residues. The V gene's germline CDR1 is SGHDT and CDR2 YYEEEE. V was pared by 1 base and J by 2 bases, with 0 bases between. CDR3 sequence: CASSLNTEAFF. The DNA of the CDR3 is TGTGCCAGCAGCTTGAACACTGAAGCTTTCTTT. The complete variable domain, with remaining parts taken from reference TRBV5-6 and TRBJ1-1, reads DAGVTQSPTHLIKTRGQQVTLRCSPKSGHDTVSWYQQALGQGPQFIFQYYEEEERQRGNFPDRFSGHQFPNYSSELNVNALLLGDSALYLCASSLNTEAFFGQGTRLTVV.

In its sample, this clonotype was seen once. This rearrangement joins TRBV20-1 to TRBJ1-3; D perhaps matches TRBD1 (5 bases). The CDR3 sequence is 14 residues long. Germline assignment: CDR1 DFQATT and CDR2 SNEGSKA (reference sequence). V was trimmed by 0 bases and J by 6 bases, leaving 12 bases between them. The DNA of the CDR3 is TGCAGTGCTAGAGAGTCGACAGCGAAAAACACCATATATTTT. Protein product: CSARESTAKNTIYF.

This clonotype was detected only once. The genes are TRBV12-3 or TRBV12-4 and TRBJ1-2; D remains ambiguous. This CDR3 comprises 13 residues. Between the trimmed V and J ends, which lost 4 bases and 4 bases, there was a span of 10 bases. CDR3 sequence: CASSSRRGYGYTF. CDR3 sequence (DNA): TGTGCCAGCAGTTCCAGGCGGGGCTATGGCTACACCTTC.

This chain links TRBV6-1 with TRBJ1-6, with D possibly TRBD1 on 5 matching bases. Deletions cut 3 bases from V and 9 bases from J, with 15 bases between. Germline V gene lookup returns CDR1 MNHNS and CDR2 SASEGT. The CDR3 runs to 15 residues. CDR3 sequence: CASSEGGFGSSPLHF. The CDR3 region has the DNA TGTGCCAGCAGTGAGGGGGGTTTCGGGAGTTCACCCCTCCACTTT.

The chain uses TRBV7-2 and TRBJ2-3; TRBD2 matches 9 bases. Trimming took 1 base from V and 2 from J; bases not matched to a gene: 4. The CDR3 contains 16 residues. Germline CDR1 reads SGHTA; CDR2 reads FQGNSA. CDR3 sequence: CASSLVRGGITDTQYF. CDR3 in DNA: TGTGCCAGCAGCTTAGTGCGGGGGGGGATCACAGATACGCAGTATTTT.

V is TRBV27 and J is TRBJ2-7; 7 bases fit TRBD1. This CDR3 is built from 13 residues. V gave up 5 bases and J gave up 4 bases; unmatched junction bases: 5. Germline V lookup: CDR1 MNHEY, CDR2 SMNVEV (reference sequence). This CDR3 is CASSPTGVYEQYF. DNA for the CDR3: TGTGCCAGCAGTCCCACAGGGGTATACGAGCAGTACTTC.

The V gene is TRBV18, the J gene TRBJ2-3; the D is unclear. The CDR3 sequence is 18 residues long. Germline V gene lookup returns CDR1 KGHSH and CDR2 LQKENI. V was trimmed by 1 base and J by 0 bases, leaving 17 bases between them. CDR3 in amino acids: CASSPLGGKLYSTDTQYF. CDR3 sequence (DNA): TGTGCCAGCTCACCACTGGGCGGCAAATTGTACAGCACAGATACGCAGTATTTT.

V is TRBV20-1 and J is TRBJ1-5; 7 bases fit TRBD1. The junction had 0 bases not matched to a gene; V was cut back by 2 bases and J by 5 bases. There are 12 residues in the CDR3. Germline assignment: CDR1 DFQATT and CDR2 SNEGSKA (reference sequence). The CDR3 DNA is TGCAGTGCTAGAACAGGGGATCAGCCCCAGCATTTT. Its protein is CSARTGDQPQHF.